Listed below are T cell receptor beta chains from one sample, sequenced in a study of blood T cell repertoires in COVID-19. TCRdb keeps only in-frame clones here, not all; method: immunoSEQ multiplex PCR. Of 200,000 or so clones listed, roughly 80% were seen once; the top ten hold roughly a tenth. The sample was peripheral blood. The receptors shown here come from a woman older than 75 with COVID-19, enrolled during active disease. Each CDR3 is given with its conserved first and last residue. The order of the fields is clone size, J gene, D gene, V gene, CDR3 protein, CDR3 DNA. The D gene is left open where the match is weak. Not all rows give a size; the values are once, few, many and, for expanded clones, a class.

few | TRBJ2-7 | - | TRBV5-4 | CASSHQGRLPYEQYF | TGTGCCAGCAGCCACCAGGGTCGTCTTCCCTACGAGCAGTACTTC
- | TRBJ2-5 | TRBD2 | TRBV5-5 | CASWTSGGAGGETQYF | TGTGCCAGTTGGACTAGCGGGGGGGCCGGCGGAGAGACCCAGTACTTC
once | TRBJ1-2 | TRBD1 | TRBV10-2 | CASSSRGDYGYTF | TGCGCCAGCAGTTCCAGGGGGGACTATGGCTACACCTTC
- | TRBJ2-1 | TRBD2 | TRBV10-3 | CAISPTSGGTYNEQFF | TGTGCCATCAGCCCTACTAGCGGGGGGACCTACAATGAGCAGTTCTTC
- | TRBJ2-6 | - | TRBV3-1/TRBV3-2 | CASSQDFAGSGANVLTF | TGTGCCAGCAGCCAAGATTTTGCCGGCTCTGGGGCCAACGTCCTGACTTTC
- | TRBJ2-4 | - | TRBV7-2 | CASSLWGEVVAKNIQYF | TGTGCCAGCAGCTTATGGGGGGAGGTCGTGGCCAAAAACATTCAGTACTTC
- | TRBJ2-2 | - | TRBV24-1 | CATSDLQRGELFF | TGTGCCACCAGTGATTTACAACGCGGGGAGCTGTTTTTT
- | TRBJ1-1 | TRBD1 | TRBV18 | CASSPDRLGVAFF | TGTGCCAGCTCACCGGACAGGTTAGGTGTAGCTTTCTTT
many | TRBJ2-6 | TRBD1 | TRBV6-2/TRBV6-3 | CASSYSFTGAGANVLTF | TGTGCCAGCAGTTACTCGTTTACAGGGGCCGGGGCCAACGTCCTGACTTTC
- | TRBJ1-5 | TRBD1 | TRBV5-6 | CASSWRTGCQSNQPQHF | TGTGCCAGCAGCTGGAGGACAGGGTGTCAGAGCAATCAGCCCCAGCATTTT
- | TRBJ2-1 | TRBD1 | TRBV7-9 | CASSPQGAYNEQFF | TGTGCCAGCAGCCCTCAGGGGGCATACAATGAGCAGTTCTTC
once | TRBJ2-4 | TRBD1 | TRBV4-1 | CASSQGNRTGGLENIQYF | TGCGCCAGCAGCCAAGGGAATCGAACAGGGGGGCTCGAAAACATTCAGTACTTC
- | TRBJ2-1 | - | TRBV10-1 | CASSANNEQFF | TGCGCCAGCAGTGCTAACAATGAGCAGTTCTTC
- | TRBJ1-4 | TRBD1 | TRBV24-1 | CATSDNRGLNEKLFF | TGTGCCACCAGTGATAACAGGGGACTTAATGAAAAACTGTTTTTT
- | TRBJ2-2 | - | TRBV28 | CASPRELTGELFF | TGTGCCAGCCCTCGGGAGCTGACGGGGGAGCTGTTTTTT
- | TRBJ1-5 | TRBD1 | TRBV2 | CASSRDSRLGQPQHF | TGTGCCAGCAGCCGGGACAGTCGTTTGGGTCAGCCCCAGCATTTT
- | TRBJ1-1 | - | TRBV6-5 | CASAIGRTEAFF | TGTGCCTCAGCGATCGGGAGAACTGAAGCTTTCTTT
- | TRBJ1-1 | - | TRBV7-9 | CASSPGAGLNTEAFF | TGTGCCAGCAGCCCTGGGGCGGGATTGAACACTGAAGCTTTCTTT
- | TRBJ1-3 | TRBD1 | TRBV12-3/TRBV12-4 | CASSGTGQNTIYF | TGTGCCAGCAGCGGGACAGGCCAAAACACCATATATTTT
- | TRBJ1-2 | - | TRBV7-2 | CASSLGPGSDYGYTF | TGTGCCAGCAGCTTAGGGCCAGGGTCGGACTATGGCTACACCTTC
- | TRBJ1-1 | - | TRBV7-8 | CASSADRNTEAFF | TGTGCCAGCAGCGCGGACAGGAACACTGAAGCTTTCTTT
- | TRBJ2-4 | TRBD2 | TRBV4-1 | CASSQGLAGGRAKNIQYF | TGCGCCAGCAGCCAAGGGCTAGCGGGGGGGCGGGCCAAAAACATTCAGTACTTC
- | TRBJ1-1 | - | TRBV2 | CASSEQNTEAFF | TGTGCCAGCAGTGAACAGAACACTGAAGCTTTCTTT
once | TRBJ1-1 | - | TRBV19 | CASSNTMNTEAFF | TGTGCCAGTTCTAATACCATGAACACTGAAGCTTTCTTT
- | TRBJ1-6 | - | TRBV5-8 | CASSLEGVLRVYNSPLHF | TGTGCCAGCAGCTTGGAGGGGGTCCTACGCGTATATAATTCACCCCTCCACTTT
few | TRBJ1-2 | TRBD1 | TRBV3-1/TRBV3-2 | CASSQLHDRGYGYTF | TGTGCCAGCAGCCAACTTCACGACAGGGGATATGGCTACACCTTC
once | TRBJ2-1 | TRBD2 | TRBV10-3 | CAIRTSGAGAQFF | TGTGCCATCAGAACTAGCGGGGCAGGCGCGCAGTTCTTC
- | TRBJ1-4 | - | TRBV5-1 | CASSPASTTNEKLFF | TGCGCCAGCAGCCCAGCGTCAACAACTAATGAAAAACTGTTTTTT
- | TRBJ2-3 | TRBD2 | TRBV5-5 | CASSLFGGGGTDTQYF | TGTGCCAGCAGCTTGTTTGGCGGGGGGGGGACAGATACGCAGTATTTT
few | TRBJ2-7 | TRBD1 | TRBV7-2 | CASSRTGQRVDEQYF | TGTGCCAGCAGCCGGACAGGGCAACGGGTCGACGAGCAGTACTTC
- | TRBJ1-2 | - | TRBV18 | CASSPGDRRGYTF | TGTGCCAGCTCACCGGGAGATCGACGTGGCTACACCTTC
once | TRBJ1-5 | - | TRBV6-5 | CASSYGQGSQPQHF | TGTGCCAGCAGTTACGGGCAGGGGAGTCAGCCCCAGCATTTT
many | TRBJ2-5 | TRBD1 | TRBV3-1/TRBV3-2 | CASSSTGGQGAKETQYF | TGTGCCAGCAGCTCAACAGGGGGACAGGGGGCGAAGGAGACCCAGTACTTC
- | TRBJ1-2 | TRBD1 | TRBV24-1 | CATSDPGTGAQGGYTF | TGTGCCACCAGTGACCCCGGGACAGGGGCCCAGGGTGGCTACACCTTC
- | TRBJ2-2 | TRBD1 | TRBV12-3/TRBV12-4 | CASSRQGRGELFF | TGTGCCAGCAGCCGACAGGGGCGCGGGGAGCTGTTTTTT
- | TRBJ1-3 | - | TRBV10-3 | CAISDSRSGNTIYF | TGTGCCATCAGTGATTCCCGCTCTGGAAACACCATATATTTT
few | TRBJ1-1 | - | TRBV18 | CASSPLQGPNTEAFF | TGTGCCAGCTCACCACTTCAGGGGCCGAACACTGAAGCTTTCTTT
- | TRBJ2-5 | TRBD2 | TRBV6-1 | CASSEGLAAEETQYF | TGTGCCAGCAGTGAGGGTCTAGCGGCAGAAGAGACCCAGTACTTC
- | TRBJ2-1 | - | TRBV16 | CASSQSQREQFF | TGTGCCAGCAGCCAATCGCAGCGGGAGCAGTTCTTC
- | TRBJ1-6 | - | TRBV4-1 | CASSQDLRSSYNSPLHF | TGCGCCAGCAGCCAAGACCTTAGAAGCTCCTATAATTCACCCCTCCACTTT